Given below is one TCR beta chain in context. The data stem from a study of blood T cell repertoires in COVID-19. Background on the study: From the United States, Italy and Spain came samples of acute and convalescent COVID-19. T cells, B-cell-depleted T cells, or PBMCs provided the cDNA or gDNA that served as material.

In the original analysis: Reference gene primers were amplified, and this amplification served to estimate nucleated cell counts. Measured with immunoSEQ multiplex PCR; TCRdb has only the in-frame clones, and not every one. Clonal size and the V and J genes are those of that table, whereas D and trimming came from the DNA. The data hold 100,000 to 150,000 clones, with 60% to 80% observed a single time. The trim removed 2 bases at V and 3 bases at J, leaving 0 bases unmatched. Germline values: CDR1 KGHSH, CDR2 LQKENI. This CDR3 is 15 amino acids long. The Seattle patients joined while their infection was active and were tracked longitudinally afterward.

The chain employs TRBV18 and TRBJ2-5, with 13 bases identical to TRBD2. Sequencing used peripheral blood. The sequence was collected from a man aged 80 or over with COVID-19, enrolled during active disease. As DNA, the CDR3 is TGTGCCAGCTCACCAGGGACTAGCGGGGAAGAGACCCAGTACTTC. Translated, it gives CASSPGTSGEETQYF.